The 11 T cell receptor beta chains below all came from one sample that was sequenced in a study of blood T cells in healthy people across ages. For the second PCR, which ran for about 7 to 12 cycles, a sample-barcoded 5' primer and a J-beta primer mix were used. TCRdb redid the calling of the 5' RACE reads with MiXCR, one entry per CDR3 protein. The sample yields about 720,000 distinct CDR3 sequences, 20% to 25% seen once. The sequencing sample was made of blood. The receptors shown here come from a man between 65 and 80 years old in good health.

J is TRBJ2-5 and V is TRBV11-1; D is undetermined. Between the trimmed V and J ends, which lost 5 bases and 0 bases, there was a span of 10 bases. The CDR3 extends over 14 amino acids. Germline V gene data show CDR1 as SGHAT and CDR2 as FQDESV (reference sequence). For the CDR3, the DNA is TGTGCCAGCAGCGCAACTGCGTACCAAGAGACCCAGTACTTC. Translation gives CASSATAYQETQYF.

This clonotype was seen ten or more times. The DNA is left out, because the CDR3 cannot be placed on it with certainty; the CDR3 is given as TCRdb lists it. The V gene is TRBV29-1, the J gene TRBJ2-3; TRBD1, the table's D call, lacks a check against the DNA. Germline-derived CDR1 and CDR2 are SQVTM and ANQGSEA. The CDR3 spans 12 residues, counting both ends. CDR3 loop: CSVASGTPMEYF.

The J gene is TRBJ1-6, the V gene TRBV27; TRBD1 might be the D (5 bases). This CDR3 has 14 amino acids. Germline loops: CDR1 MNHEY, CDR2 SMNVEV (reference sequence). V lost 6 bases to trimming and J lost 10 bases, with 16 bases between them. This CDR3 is CASSSGRAKSPLHF. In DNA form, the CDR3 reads TGTGCCAGCAGCTCCGGCAGGGCCAAATCACCCCTCCACTTT.

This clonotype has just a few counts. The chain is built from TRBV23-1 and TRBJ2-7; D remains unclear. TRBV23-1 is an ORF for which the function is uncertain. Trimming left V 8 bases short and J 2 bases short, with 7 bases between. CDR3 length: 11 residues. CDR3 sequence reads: CASPYAYEQYV. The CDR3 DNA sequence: TGCGCCAGCCCCTACGCCTACGAGCAGTACGTC.

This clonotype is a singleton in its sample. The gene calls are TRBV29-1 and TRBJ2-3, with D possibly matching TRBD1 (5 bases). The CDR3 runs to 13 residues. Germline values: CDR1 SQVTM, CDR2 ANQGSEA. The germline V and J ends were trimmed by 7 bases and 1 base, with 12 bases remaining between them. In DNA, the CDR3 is TGCAGCGCAGGGTTAATCCGCACAGATACGCAGTATTTT. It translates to CSAGLIRTDTQYF.

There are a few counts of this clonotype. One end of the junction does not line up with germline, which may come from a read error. The CDR3 DNA is TGCAATGCTGGAAGGATAGCGGGGGCGATTCAAGAGACCCAGTACTTC. It codes for CNAGRIAGAIQETQYF. The genes are TRBV20-1 and TRBJ2-5, with 9 nucleotides matching TRBD2. Germline V gene data show CDR1 as DFQATT and CDR2 as SNEGSKA (reference sequence). The CDR3 is 16 amino acids.

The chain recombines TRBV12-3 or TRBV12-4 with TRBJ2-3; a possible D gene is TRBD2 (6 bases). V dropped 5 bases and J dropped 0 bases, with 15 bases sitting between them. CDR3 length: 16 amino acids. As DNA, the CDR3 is TGTGCCAGCAGTCCGGGACTTGCTCCTAGCACAGATACGCAGTATTTT. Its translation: CASSPGLAPSTDTQYF.

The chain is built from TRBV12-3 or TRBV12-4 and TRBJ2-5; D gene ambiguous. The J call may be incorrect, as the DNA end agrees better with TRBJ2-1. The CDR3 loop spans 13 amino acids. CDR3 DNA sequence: TGTGCCAGCAGCCCGGCCCTCATCAATGAGCAGTTCTTC. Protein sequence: CASSPALINEQFF.

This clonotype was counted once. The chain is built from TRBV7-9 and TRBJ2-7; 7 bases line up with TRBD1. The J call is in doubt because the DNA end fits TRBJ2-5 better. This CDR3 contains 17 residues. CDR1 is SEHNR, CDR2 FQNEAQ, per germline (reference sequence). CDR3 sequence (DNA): TGTGCCAGCAGCTTAGAATTCGGGACAGTTCGGGCTGAGACCCAGTACTTC. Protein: CASSLEFGTVRAETQYF.

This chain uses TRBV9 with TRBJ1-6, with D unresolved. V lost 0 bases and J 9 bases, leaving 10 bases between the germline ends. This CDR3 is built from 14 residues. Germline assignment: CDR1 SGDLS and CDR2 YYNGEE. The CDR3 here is CASSVGFSGSPLHF. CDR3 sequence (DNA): TGTGCCAGCAGCGTAGGGTTCAGTGGTTCACCCCTCCACTTT.

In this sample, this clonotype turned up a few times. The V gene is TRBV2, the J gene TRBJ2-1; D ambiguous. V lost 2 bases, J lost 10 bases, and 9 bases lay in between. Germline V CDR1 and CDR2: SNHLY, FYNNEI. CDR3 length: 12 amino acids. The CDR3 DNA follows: TGTGCCAGCAGTGAACTCTTTTGGGAGCAGTTCTTC. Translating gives CASSELFWEQFF.